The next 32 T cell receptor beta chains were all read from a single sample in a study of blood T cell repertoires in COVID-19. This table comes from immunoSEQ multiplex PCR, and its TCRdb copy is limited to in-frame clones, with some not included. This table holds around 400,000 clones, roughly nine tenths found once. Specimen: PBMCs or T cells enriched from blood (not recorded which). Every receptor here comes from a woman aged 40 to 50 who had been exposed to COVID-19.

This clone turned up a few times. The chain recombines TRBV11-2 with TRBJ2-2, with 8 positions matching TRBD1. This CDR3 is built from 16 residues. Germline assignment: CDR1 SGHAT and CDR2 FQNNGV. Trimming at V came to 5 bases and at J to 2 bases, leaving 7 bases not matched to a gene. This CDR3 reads CASSPRDRPNTGELFF. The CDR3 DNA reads TGTGCCAGCAGCCCCCGGGACAGGCCAAACACCGGGGAGCTGTTTTTT.

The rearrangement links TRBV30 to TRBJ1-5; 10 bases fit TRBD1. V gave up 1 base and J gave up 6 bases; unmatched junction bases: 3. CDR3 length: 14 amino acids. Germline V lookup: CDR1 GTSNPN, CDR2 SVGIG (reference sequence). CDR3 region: CAWSGQGAAQPQHF. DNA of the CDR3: TGTGCCTGGAGTGGACAGGGGGCAGCTCAGCCCCAGCATTTT.

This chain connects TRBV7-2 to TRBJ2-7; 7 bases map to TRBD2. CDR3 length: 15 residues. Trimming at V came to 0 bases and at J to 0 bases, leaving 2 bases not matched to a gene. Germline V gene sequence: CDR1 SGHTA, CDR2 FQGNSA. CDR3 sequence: CASSLAGGSSYEQYF. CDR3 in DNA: TGTGCCAGCAGCTTAGCGGGGGGGAGCTCCTACGAGCAGTACTTC.

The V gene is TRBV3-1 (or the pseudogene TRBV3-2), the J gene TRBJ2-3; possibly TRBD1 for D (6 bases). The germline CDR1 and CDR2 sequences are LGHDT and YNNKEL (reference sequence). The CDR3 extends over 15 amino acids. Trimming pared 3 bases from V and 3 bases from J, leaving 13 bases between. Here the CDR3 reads CASSHLTRGTDTQYF. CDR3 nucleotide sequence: TGTGCCAGCAGCCATCTTACCAGGGGAACAGATACGCAGTATTTT.

CDR3 nucleotides: TGTGCCAGCAGCAATTCGGACAGCGAGAACTATGGCTACACCTTC. It encodes CASSNSDSENYGYTF. The chain uses TRBV7-9 and TRBJ1-2, with D perhaps TRBD1 (6 bases). Trimming took off 5 bases at V and 2 bases at J, with 15 bases between the two ends. The CDR3 is 15 residues long. Germline CDR1 is SEHNR and CDR2 is FQNEAQ (reference sequence).

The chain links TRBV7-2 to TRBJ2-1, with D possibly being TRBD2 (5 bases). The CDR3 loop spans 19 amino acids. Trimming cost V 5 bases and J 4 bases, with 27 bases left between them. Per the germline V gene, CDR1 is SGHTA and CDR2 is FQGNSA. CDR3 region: CASSTRQADPRAEYNEQFF. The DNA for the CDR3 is TGTGCCAGCAGCACACGACAAGCGGACCCTAGGGCGGAGTACAATGAGCAGTTCTTC.

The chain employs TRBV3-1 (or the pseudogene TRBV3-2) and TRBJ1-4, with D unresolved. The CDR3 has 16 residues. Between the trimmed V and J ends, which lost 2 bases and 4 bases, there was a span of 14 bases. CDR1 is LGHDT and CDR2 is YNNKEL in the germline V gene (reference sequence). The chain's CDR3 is CASSQTNGAGNEKLFF. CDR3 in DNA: TGTGCCAGCAGCCAAACGAATGGCGCAGGTAATGAAAAACTGTTTTTT.

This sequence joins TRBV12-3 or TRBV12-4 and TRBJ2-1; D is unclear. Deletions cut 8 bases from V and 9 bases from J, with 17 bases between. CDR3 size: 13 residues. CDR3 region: CASETILVGEQFF. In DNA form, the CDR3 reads TGTGCCAGCGAGACAATTCTTGTAGGTGAGCAGTTCTTC.

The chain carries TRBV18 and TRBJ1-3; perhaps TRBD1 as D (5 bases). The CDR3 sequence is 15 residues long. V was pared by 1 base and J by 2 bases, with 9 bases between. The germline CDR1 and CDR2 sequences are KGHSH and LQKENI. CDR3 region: CASSPRWGAGNTIYF. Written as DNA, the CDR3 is TGTGCCAGCTCACCACGGTGGGGGGCTGGAAACACCATATATTTT.

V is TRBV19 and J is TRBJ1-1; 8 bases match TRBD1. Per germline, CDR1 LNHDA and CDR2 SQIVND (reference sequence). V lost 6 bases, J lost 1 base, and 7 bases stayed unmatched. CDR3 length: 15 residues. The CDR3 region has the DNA TGTGCCAGTAGGCGGGGGACAGGAAGGAACACTGAAGCTTTCTTT. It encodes CASRRGTGRNTEAFF.

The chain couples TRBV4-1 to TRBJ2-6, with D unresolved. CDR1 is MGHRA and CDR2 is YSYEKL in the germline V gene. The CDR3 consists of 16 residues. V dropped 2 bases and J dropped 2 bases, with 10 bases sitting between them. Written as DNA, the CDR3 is TGCGCCAGCAGCCAAAAACAGAAGACTGGGGCCAACGTCCTGACTTTC. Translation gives CASSQKQKTGANVLTF.

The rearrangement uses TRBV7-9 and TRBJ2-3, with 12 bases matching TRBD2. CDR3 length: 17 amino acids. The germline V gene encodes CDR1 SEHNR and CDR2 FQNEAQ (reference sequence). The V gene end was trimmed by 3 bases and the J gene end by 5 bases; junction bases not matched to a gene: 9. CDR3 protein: CASSLGLAGGRLDTQYF. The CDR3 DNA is TGTGCCAGCAGCTTGGGCCTAGCGGGAGGGCGCTTAGATACGCAGTATTTT.

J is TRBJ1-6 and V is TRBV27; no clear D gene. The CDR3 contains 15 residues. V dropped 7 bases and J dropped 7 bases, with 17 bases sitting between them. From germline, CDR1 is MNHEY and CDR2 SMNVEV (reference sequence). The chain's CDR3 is CASKLDRALNSPLHF. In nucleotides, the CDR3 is TGTGCCAGCAAACTAGACCGGGCCCTGAATTCACCCCTCCACTTT.

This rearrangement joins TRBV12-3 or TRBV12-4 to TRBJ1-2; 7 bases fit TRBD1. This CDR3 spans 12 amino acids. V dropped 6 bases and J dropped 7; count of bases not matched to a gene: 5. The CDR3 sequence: CASSLYRGGYTF. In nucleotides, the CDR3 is TGTGCCAGCAGCCTCTACAGGGGTGGCTACACCTTC.

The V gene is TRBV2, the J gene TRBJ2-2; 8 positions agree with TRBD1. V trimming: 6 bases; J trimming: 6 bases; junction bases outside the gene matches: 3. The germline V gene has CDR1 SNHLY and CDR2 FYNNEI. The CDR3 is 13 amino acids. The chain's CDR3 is CASSLQGAGELFF. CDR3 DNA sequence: TGTGCCAGCAGCCTACAGGGGGCCGGGGAGCTGTTTTTT.

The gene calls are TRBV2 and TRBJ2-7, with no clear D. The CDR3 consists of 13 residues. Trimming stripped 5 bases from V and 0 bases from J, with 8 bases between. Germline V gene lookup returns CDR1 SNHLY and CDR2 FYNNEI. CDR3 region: CASSPLSSYEQYF. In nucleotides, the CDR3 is TGTGCCAGCAGTCCACTGAGCTCCTACGAGCAGTACTTC.

Here the CDR3 DNA reads TGTGCCAGCAGCTTCTACAGCGGCACTGAAGCTTTCTTT. This codes for CASSFYSGTEAFF. This rearrangement joins TRBV7-3 to TRBJ1-1; D is unclear. Per the germline V gene, CDR1 is SGHTA and CDR2 is FQGTGA. V lost 3 bases to trimming and J lost 4 bases, with 9 bases between them. The CDR3 runs to 13 residues.

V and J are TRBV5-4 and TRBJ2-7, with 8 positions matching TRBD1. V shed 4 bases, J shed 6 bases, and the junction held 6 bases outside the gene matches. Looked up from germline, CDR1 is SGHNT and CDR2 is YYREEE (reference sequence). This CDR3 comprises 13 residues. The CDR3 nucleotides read TGTGCCAGCAGCCGGGACAGGTATGGCGAGCAGTACTTC. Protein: CASSRDRYGEQYF.

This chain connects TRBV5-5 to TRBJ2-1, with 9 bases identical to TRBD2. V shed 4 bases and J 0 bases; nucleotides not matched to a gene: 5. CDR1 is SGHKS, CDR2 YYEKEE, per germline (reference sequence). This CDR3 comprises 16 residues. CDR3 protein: CASSVSGGFSYNEQFF. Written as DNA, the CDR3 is TGTGCCAGCAGCGTTAGCGGGGGATTCTCCTACAATGAGCAGTTCTTC.

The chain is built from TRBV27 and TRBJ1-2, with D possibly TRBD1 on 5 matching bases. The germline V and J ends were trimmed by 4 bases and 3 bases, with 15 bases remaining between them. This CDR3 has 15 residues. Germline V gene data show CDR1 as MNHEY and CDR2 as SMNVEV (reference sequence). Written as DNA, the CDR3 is TGTGCCAGCAGTTCCCAGGGAGGGCGCCACTATGGCTACACCTTC. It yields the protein CASSSQGGRHYGYTF.

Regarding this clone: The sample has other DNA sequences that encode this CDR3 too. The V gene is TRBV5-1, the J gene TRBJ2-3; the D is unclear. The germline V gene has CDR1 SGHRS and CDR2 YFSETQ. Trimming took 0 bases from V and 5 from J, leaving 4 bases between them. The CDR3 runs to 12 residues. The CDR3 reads CASSLAGDTQYF. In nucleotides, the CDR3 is TGCGCCAGCAGCTTGGCAGGAGATACGCAGTATTTT.

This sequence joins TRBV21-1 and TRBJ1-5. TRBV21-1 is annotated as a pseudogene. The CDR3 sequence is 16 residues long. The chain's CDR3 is CASSKVSGISNQPQHF. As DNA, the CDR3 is TGTGCCAGCAGCAAGGTTTCGGGGATTAGCAATCAGCCCCAGCATTTT.

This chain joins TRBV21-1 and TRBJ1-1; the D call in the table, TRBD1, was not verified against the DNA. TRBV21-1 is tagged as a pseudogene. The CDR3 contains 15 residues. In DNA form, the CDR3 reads TGTGCCAGCAGCAATCGGACAGGGCCTAACACTGAAGCTTTCTTT. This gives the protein CASSNRTGPNTEAFF.

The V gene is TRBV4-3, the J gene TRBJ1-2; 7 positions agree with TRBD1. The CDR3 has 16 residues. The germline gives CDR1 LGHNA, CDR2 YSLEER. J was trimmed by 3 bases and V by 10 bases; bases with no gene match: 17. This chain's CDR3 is CATPPSAGTADYGYTF. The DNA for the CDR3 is TGCGCCACACCCCCCTCGGCCGGGACAGCCGACTATGGCTACACCTTC.

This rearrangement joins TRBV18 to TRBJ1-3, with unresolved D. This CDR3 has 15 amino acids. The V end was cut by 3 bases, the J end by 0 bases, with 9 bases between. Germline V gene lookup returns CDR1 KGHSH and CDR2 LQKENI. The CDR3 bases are TGTGCCAGCTCACCTTATGACACCTCTGGAAACACCATATATTTT. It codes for CASSPYDTSGNTIYF.

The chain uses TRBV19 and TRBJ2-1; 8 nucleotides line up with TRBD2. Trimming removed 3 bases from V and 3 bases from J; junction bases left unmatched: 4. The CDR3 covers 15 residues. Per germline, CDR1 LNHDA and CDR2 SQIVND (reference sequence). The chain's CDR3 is CASSMGSGGYNEQFF. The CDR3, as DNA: TGTGCCAGTAGTATGGGGAGCGGGGGCTACAATGAGCAGTTCTTC. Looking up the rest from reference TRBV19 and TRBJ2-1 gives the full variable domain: DGGITQSPKYLFRKEGQNVTLSCEQNLNHDAMYWYRQDPGQGLRLIYYSQIVNDFQKGDIAEGYSVSREKKESFPLTVTSAQKNPTAFYLCASSMGSGGYNEQFFGPGTRLTVL.

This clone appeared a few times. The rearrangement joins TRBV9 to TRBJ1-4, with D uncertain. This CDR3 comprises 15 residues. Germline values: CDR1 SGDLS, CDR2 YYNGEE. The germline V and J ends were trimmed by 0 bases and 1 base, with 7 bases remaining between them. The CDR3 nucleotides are TGTGCCAGCAGCGTAGGGAGAGGAACTAATGAAAAACTGTTTTTT. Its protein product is CASSVGRGTNEKLFF. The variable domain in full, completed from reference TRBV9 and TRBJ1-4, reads DSGVTQTPKHLITATGQRVTLRCSPRSGDLSVYWYQQSLDQGLQFLIQYYNGEERAKGNILERFSAQQFPDLHSELNLSSLELGDSALYFCASSVGRGTNEKLFFGSGTQLSVL.

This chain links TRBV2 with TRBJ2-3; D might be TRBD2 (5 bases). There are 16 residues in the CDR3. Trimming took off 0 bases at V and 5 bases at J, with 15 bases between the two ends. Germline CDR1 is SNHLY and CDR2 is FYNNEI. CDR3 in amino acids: CASSEARAILGDTQYF. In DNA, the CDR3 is TGTGCCAGCAGTGAAGCGCGGGCTATACTGGGAGATACGCAGTATTTT. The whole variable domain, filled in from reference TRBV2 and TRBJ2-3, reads EPEVTQTPSHQVTQMGQEVILRCVPISNHLYFYWYRQILGQKVEFLVSFYNNEISEKSEIFDDQFSVERPDGSNFTLKIRSTKLEDSAMYFCASSEARAILGDTQYFGPGTRLTVL.

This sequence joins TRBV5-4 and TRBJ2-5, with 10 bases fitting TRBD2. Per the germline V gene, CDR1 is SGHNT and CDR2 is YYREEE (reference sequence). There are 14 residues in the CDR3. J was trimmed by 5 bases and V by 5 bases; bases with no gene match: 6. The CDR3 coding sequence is TGTGCCAGCAGTTTGCCGGGACTAGCGGAGACCCAGTACTTC. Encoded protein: CASSLPGLAETQYF.

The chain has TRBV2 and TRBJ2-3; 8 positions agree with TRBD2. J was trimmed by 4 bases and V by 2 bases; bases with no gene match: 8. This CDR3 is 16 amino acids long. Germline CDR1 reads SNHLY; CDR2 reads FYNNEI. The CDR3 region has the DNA TGTGCCAGCAGTGAAAACCCGGGGGGGAGGGCAGATACGCAGTATTTT. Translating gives CASSENPGGRADTQYF.

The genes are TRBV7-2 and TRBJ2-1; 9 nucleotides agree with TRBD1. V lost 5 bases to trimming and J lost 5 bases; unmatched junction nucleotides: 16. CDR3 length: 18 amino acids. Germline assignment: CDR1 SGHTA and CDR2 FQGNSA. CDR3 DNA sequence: TGTGCCAGCAGCCTAGTCTTACAGGGGGCGCATCTGGACAATGAGCAGTTCTTC. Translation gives CASSLVLQGAHLDNEQFF.

CDR3 protein: CASSQLGTSGVAKNIQYF. DNA for the CDR3: TGTGCCAGCAGCCAATTGGGGACTAGCGGGGTAGCCAAAAACATTCAGTACTTC. This rearrangement joins TRBV14 to TRBJ2-4; TRBD2 matches 13 bases. CDR3 length equals 18 residues. Per germline, CDR1 SGHDN and CDR2 FVKESK. V shed 2 bases, J shed 0 bases, and the junction held 4 bases outside the gene matches.